These 30 T cell receptor beta chains came from one sample sequenced in a study of shared clonotypes between healthy human individuals. Repertoires were generated with immunoSEQ multiplex PCR, while TCRdb's copy carries only in-frame clones and drops some. The sample lists more than 1.2 million clones, 97% to 99% occurring once. The material sequenced was naive CD4+ T cells sorted from blood. Specified subset: CD45RA+ positively selected. Receptors were obtained from a man aged 30 to 39 in good health.

J is TRBJ1-1 and V is TRBV19; D is possibly TRBD1 (5 bases). V was shortened by 0 bases and J by 3 bases, with 17 bases between the two germline ends. Germline V lookup: CDR1 LNHDA, CDR2 SQIVND (reference sequence). This CDR3 contains 17 residues. Here the CDR3 DNA reads TGTGCCAGTAGTATAGAGGGAAGGCGGGGCTTGGACACTGAAGCTTTCTTT. Protein sequence: CASSIEGRRGLDTEAFF.

The chain employs TRBV19 and TRBJ2-7; D is perhaps TRBD1 (6 bases). Germline V gene data show CDR1 as LNHDA and CDR2 as SQIVND (reference sequence). The germline V and J ends were trimmed by 6 bases and 3 bases, with 12 bases remaining between them. CDR3 length equals 13 residues. CDR3 amino acids: CASSTGTYYEQYF. CDR3 DNA sequence: TGTGCCAGTAGCACCGGGACATACTACGAGCAGTACTTC. The entire variable domain, with the rest obtained from reference TRBV19 and TRBJ2-7, is as follows: DGGITQSPKYLFRKEGQNVTLSCEQNLNHDAMYWYRQDPGQGLRLIYYSQIVNDFQKGDIAEGYSVSREKKESFPLTVTSAQKNPTAFYLCASSTGTYYEQYFGPGTRLTVT.

The chain couples TRBV6-6 to TRBJ1-5, with D unresolved. Germline assignment: CDR1 MNHNY and CDR2 SVGAGI (reference sequence). The CDR3 is 13 residues long. V dropped 8 bases and J dropped 11 bases, with 19 bases sitting between them. CDR3 sequence: CASSSSHGLTQHF. DNA for the CDR3: TGTGCCAGCTCCTCCTCCCACGGGTTGACCCAGCATTTT.

This sequence joins TRBV5-4 and TRBJ1-1; a weak D match, TRBD1 (5 bases). Deletions cut 1 base from V and 2 bases from J, with 9 bases between. The CDR3 is 14 residues long. Germline V gene sequence: CDR1 SGHNT, CDR2 YYREEE (reference sequence). The CDR3 sequence: CASSLSGANTEAFF. In nucleotides, the CDR3 is TGTGCCAGCAGCTTGTCCGGGGCCAACACTGAAGCTTTCTTT.

The chain has TRBV11-3 and TRBJ2-1, with D perhaps TRBD1 or TRBD2 (5 bases each). CDR3 length: 14 amino acids. Trimming took off 5 bases at V and 10 bases at J, with 18 bases between the two ends. Germline V gene sequence: CDR1 SGHNT, CDR2 YENEEA. The CDR3 here is CASSQNRRGAEQFF. CDR3 nucleotide sequence: TGTGCCAGCAGCCAAAACCGTCGGGGCGCCGAGCAGTTCTTC.

This chain connects TRBV28 to TRBJ2-6, with 10 bases aligning to TRBD1. The V gene's germline CDR1 is MDHEN and CDR2 SYDVKM. The CDR3 has 16 residues. The V and J ends lost 8 bases and 3 bases, in that order; junction bases with no gene match: 7. The CDR3 DNA reads as TGTGCCAGCGCGGGACAGGGGTTAATTGGGGCCAACGTCCTGACTTTC. It codes for CASAGQGLIGANVLTF.

This sequence joins TRBV5-1 and TRBJ2-7; 7 bases agree with TRBD1. With 3 bases clipped from V and 2 bases from J, the junction kept 8 bases outside the gene matches. Germline V CDR1 and CDR2: SGHRS, YFSETQ. The CDR3 has 15 amino acids. The CDR3 DNA follows: TGCGCCAGCAGCTCGGACAGGCCCGTGGCCTACGAGCAGTACTTC. It yields the protein CASSSDRPVAYEQYF. The whole variable domain, remainder taken from reference TRBV5-1 and TRBJ2-7, is KAGVTQTPRYLIKTRGQQVTLSCSPISGHRSVSWYQQTPGQGLQFLFEYFSETQRNKGNFPGRFSGRQFSNSRSEMNVSTLELGDSALYLCASSSDRPVAYEQYFGPGTRLTVT.

The chain has TRBV27 and TRBJ1-5; TRBD1 might be the D (5 bases). This CDR3 region has 14 residues. Germline CDR1 is MNHEY and CDR2 is SMNVEV (reference sequence). V shed 4 bases and J shed 1 base, with 8 bases lying between them. DNA of the CDR3: TGTGCCAGCAGTTCGGGACCCAGCAATCAGCCCCAGCATTTT. Translated: CASSSGPSNQPQHF.

This clone has a single count. The chain links TRBV9 to TRBJ2-3; 8 bases are a match to TRBD2. V was clipped by 0 bases and J by 2 bases; unmatched bases: 5. Germline CDR1 is SGDLS and CDR2 is YYNGEE. There are 16 residues in the CDR3. CDR3 amino acids: CASSVGREGYTDTQYF. CDR3 sequence (DNA): TGTGCCAGCAGCGTAGGTCGGGAGGGATACACAGATACGCAGTATTTT.

The chain uses TRBV4-3 and TRBJ1-2, with a tentative D call TRBD1 (5 bases). CDR1 LGHNA and CDR2 YSLEER come from the germline V gene. The CDR3 runs 14 residues. The ends were cut back, 5 bases at V and 4 bases at J, with 14 bases in the middle. The CDR3 DNA sequence: TGCGCCAGCAGCTACCAAGGGGCGGGCTATGGCTACACCTTC. Translated, it gives CASSYQGAGYGYTF.

The chain recombines TRBV29-1 with TRBJ2-5; 12 bases match TRBD2. V shed 4 bases, J shed 5 bases, and the junction held 14 bases outside the gene matches. Per the germline V gene, CDR1 is SQVTM and CDR2 is ANQGSEA. The CDR3 totals 17 residues. CDR3 coding DNA: TGCAGCGTTGCGTGGACTAGCGGGATGGCTTGGAAGGAGACCCAGTACTTC. This encodes CSVAWTSGMAWKETQYF.

The chain couples TRBV2 to TRBJ2-7, with TRBD2 matching over 14 bases. The germline gives CDR1 SNHLY, CDR2 FYNNEI. The CDR3 runs 14 residues. V shed 7 bases, J shed 3 bases, and the junction held 2 bases outside the gene matches. The CDR3 protein is CASMGTSGSYEQYF. The CDR3 nucleotides are TGTGCCAGCATGGGGACTAGCGGGAGCTACGAGCAGTACTTC.

This sequence joins TRBV30 and TRBJ2-4, with D maybe TRBD1 (5 bases). V shed 5 bases and J shed 7 bases, with 12 bases lying between them. The CDR3 length is 12 residues. CDR1 is GTSNPN, CDR2 SVGIG, per germline (reference sequence). CDR3 in amino acids: CAWSGILNIQYF. The CDR3 DNA is TGTGCCTGGTCAGGGATTTTGAACATTCAGTACTTC.

This clone is a singleton in its sample. The chain links TRBV5-1 to TRBJ1-5, with TRBD1 as a possible D gene (6 bases). There are 15 residues in the CDR3. Germline V lookup: CDR1 SGHRS, CDR2 YFSETQ. V lost 4 bases and J lost 3, with 14 bases in between. The CDR3 is CASSRVGGANQPQHF. The CDR3 nucleotides read TGCGCCAGCAGCCGGGTAGGGGGTGCCAATCAGCCCCAGCATTTT.

This chain links TRBV19 with TRBJ2-3; TRBD1 agrees at 10 bases. The V gene's germline CDR1 is LNHDA and CDR2 SQIVND (reference sequence). CDR3 size: 14 residues. V shed 9 bases, J shed 4 bases, and the junction held 7 bases outside the gene matches. The CDR3 sequence is CASNDRGQSDTQYF. The CDR3 nucleotides read TGTGCCAGCAATGACAGGGGGCAATCAGATACGCAGTATTTT.

The chain is built from TRBV27 and TRBJ2-6; 10 nucleotides align to TRBD2. This CDR3 has 22 residues. CDR1 and CDR2 (germline): MNHEY, SMNVEV (reference sequence). The V segment lost 3 bases and the J segment 0 bases; nucleotides outside the gene matches: 17. CDR3 sequence reads: CASSLLPPWTSGEPSGANVLTF. The CDR3 nucleotides are TGTGCCAGCAGTTTGCTCCCCCCGTGGACTAGCGGAGAACCCTCTGGGGCCAACGTCCTGACTTTC.

The chain carries TRBV5-1 and TRBJ1-4, with 9 bases lining up with TRBD1. Germline CDR1 reads SGHRS; CDR2 reads YFSETQ. The CDR3 sequence is 15 residues long. Unmatched junction bases numbered 9, after V lost 4 bases and J lost 8 bases. The CDR3 region has the DNA TGCGCCAGCAGCACGTCAGGGACAGGGCACGAAAAACTGTTTTTT. Its translation is CASSTSGTGHEKLFF.

The chain is built from TRBV25-1 and TRBJ2-2; D possibly corresponds to TRBD1 (6 bases). Germline loops: CDR1 MGHDK, CDR2 SYGVNS. V dropped 3 bases and J dropped 1 base, with 12 bases sitting between them. There are 16 residues in the CDR3. The CDR3 sequence: CASSEFGTQNTGELFF. The CDR3 DNA is TGTGCCAGCAGTGAGTTCGGGACACAGAACACCGGGGAGCTGTTTTTT.

This chain links TRBV12-2 with TRBJ2-7; the table's D gene call, TRBD1, was not cross checked with the DNA. TRBV12-2 is a documented pseudogene. The CDR3 covers 16 residues. This CDR3 reads CASRPLPGQCSYEQYF. In nucleotides, the CDR3 is TGTGCAAGTCGCCCATTGCCGGGACAGTGCTCCTACGAGCAGTACTTC.

This clone has a single count. The genes are TRBV21-1 and TRBJ2-7; the D segment call TRBD2 is taken from the table without a DNA check. TRBV21-1 is flagged as a pseudogene. The CDR3 contains 17 residues. This CDR3 reads CASSKSPLREDPYEQYF. For the CDR3, the DNA is TGTGCCAGCAGCAAATCTCCGCTTCGGGAGGACCCCTACGAGCAGTACTTC.

This chain links TRBV5-1 with TRBJ1-4; 7 bases agree with TRBD1. Trimming cost V 4 bases and J 5 bases; bases outside gene matches: 5. Germline CDR1 is SGHRS and CDR2 is YFSETQ. The CDR3 contains 14 residues. CDR3 region: CASSQGQSNEKLFF. In DNA, the CDR3 is TGCGCCAGCAGCCAGGGACAGTCGAATGAAAAACTGTTTTTT.

This clone has a single count. The rearrangement uses TRBV9 and TRBJ1-2; 7 bases agree with TRBD1. Germline V gives CDR1 SGDLS, CDR2 YYNGEE. This CDR3 spans 16 amino acids. V dropped 2 bases and J dropped 5; count of bases not matched to a gene: 12. The CDR3 reads CASSVGTVLSYYGYTF. In nucleotides, the CDR3 is TGTGCCAGCAGCGTTGGGACAGTGCTAAGTTATTATGGCTACACCTTC.

The chain carries TRBV27 and TRBJ1-2; the D gene is possibly TRBD1 (6 bases). The ends were cut back, 5 bases at V and 4 bases at J, with 17 bases in the middle. CDR3 size: 15 residues. Germline-derived CDR1 and CDR2 are MNHEY and SMNVEV (reference sequence). DNA of the CDR3: TGTGCCAGCAGTCGGGGGACAAGGCCAACCTATGGCTACACCTTC. This sequence encodes CASSRGTRPTYGYTF.

This chain links TRBV6-5 with TRBJ1-5; the match to TRBD1 covers 7 bases. The CDR3 contains 15 residues. V lost 4 bases to trimming and J lost 7 bases; unmatched junction nucleotides: 10. CDR1 is MNHEY and CDR2 is SVGAGI in the germline V gene. CDR3 bases: TGTGCCAGCAGTTCCCGCGGGGGCAGGGGGCAGCCCCAGCATTTT. It yields the protein CASSSRGGRGQPQHF.

The gene calls are TRBV2 and TRBJ2-7; the match to TRBD1 covers 8 bases. J was trimmed by 2 bases and V by 6 bases; bases with no gene match: 3. The CDR3 loop spans 13 amino acids. Germline V gives CDR1 SNHLY, CDR2 FYNNEI. CDR3 amino acids: CASRMDRAYEQYF. CDR3 nucleotide sequence: TGTGCCAGCAGGATGGACAGGGCCTACGAGCAGTACTTC.

The genes are TRBV2 and TRBJ2-5; maybe TRBD1 (6 bases). The ends were cut back, 5 bases at V and 3 bases at J, with 19 bases in the middle. This CDR3 contains 16 residues. Germline V gene data show CDR1 as SNHLY and CDR2 as FYNNEI. The CDR3 sequence is CASSLETQDSEETQYF. CDR3 DNA: TGTGCCAGCAGTCTCGAGACCCAGGACAGTGAAGAGACCCAGTACTTC. Supplemented by reference TRBV2 and TRBJ2-5, the full variable domain reads EPEVTQTPSHQVTQMGQEVILRCVPISNHLYFYWYRQILGQKVEFLVSFYNNEISEKSEIFDDQFSVERPDGSNFTLKIRSTKLEDSAMYFCASSLETQDSEETQYFGPGTRLLVL.

This chain links TRBV6-6 with TRBJ2-3; D remains ambiguous. Germline assignment: CDR1 MNHNY and CDR2 SVGAGI (reference sequence). V lost 4 bases, J lost 6 bases, and 11 bases lay in between. CDR3 length equals 13 residues. The CDR3 region has the DNA TGTGCCAGCAGTTCGTCGATGGGGGATACGCAGTATTTT. It is translated as CASSSSMGDTQYF.

The CDR3 region is CASSTRTGGIGDTQYF. The CDR3 DNA follows: TGCGCCAGCAGCACACGGACAGGGGGCATAGGAGATACGCAGTATTTT. V and J are TRBV5-1 and TRBJ2-3; 11 bases map to TRBD1. The CDR3 is made up of 16 amino acids. Trimming cost V 4 bases and J 5 bases; bases outside gene matches: 9. In germline, CDR1 is SGHRS, CDR2 YFSETQ.

The chain has TRBV6-4 and TRBJ2-5; TRBD2 agrees at 9 bases. CDR1 and CDR2 from the germline V gene are MRHNA and SNTAGT. V lost 6 bases, J lost 1 base, and 6 bases stayed unmatched. This CDR3 is built from 15 residues. CDR3 coding DNA: TGTGCCAGCAGATTAACTAGCGGGCTCCAAGAGACCCAGTACTTC. It translates to CASRLTSGLQETQYF.

This clone was detected only once. CDR3 nucleotides: TGTGCCATCGGGGGACTAGCGGGATCCTACGAGCAGTACTTC. Its protein product is CAIGGLAGSYEQYF. The chain carries TRBV10-3 and TRBJ2-7; 13 nucleotides align to TRBD2. The V segment lost 8 bases and the J segment 1 base; nucleotides outside the gene matches: 2. Germline V gene sequence: CDR1 ENHRY, CDR2 SYGVKD. The CDR3 has 14 amino acids.